What follows are 20 T cell receptor beta chains derived from one specimen sequenced in a study of cytomegalovirus exposure and HLA in healthy donors. This PCR relied on a set of 60 Vbeta primers and 13 Jbeta primers. TCRdb's copy holds only in-frame clones and misses some; the assay was immunoSEQ multiplex PCR. The sample contains 99,000 or so clones, about 81% of which appear only once. The sample comprised PBMCs. The receptors stem from a man aged 25 to 40 in good health and CMV-seronegative.

The V call is TRBV11-2, the J call TRBJ1-1; D might be TRBD1 (6 bases). Trimming took 0 bases from V and 4 from J, leaving 6 bases between them. The CDR3 totals 13 residues. Germline CDR1 SGHAT, CDR2 FQNNGV. The CDR3 DNA follows: TGTGCCAGCAGCTTAGACAGGGGCACTGAAGCTTTCTTT. Translation: CASSLDRGTEAFF.

The J gene is TRBJ2-5, the V gene TRBV6-6; no definite D call. The CDR3 totals 11 residues. V lost 5 bases to trimming and J lost 2 bases, with 3 bases between them. Germline V gene data show CDR1 as MNHNY and CDR2 as SVGAGI (reference sequence). The CDR3 sequence: CASSPQETQYF. CDR3 in DNA: TGTGCCAGCAGTCCACAAGAGACCCAGTACTTC.

This clone has just one count. The chain carries TRBV6-5 and TRBJ1-1; D gene uncertain. Germline CDR1 is MNHEY and CDR2 is SVGAGI. CDR3 length equals 14 residues. Between the trimmed V and J ends, which lost 0 bases and 4 bases, there was a span of 9 bases. CDR3 nucleotides: TGTGCCAGCAGTTACTCAGGGAGGAGCACTGAAGCTTTCTTT. This sequence encodes CASSYSGRSTEAFF.

The chain couples TRBV7-7 to TRBJ2-1; no definite D call. The CDR3 runs to 15 residues. Looked up from germline, CDR1 is SSHAT and CDR2 is FNYEAQ (reference sequence). V gave up 0 bases and J gave up 0 bases, with 6 bases separating them. CDR3 nucleotides: TGTGCCAGCAGCTTAGCTAGCAGCTCCTACAATGAGCAGTTCTTC. Translation gives CASSLASSSYNEQFF.

CDR3 DNA: TGTGCCAGCAGCTTAGGCAGGGCGTCTGGAAACACCATATATTTT. Its translation: CASSLGRASGNTIYF. The chain recombines TRBV7-2 with TRBJ1-3; D may be TRBD1 (5 bases). Germline-derived CDR1 and CDR2 are SGHTA and FQGNSA. V was trimmed by 1 base and J by 1 base, leaving 8 bases between them. The CDR3 totals 15 residues.

This clone came up a few times. The chain links TRBV11-3 to TRBJ1-2, with TRBD1 as a possible D gene (6 bases). CDR1 and CDR2 from the germline V gene are SGHNT and YENEEA. The CDR3 is 14 residues long. Between the trimmed V and J ends, which lost 3 bases and 5 bases, there was a span of 13 bases. In DNA, the CDR3 is TGTGCCAGCAGCTTGAGGACAGTCCGTTATGGCTACACCTTC. Translation: CASSLRTVRYGYTF.

This clone came up a few times. This sample includes further DNA sequences coding for the same CDR3. The CDR3 reads CASSVTGQNTEAFF. CDR3 bases: TGCGCCAGCAGCGTAACAGGGCAGAACACTGAAGCTTTCTTT. This chain joins TRBV5-1 and TRBJ1-1, with D possibly TRBD1 on 6 matching bases. The CDR3 covers 14 residues. Trimming removed 4 bases from V and 1 base from J, with 11 bases in between. Germline V CDR1 and CDR2: SGHRS, YFSETQ. Based on the CDR3 plus reference TRBV5-1 and TRBJ1-1, the full variable domain is KAGVTQTPRYLIKTRGQQVTLSCSPISGHRSVSWYQQTPGQGLQFLFEYFSETQRNKGNFPGRFSGRQFSNSRSEMNVSTLELGDSALYLCASSVTGQNTEAFFGQGTRLTVV.

The rearrangement links TRBV7-9 to TRBJ2-5; possible D gene TRBD2, 5 bases. The DNA end favors TRBJ2-7, so the J call may be wrong. The CDR3 covers 14 residues. CDR1 and CDR2 from the germline V gene are SEHNR and FQNEAQ (reference sequence). The CDR3: CASSSAVGAYEQYF. CDR3 DNA sequence: TGTGCCAGCAGCTCCGCGGTGGGAGCCTACGAGCAGTACTTC.

The rearrangement uses TRBV11-3 and TRBJ2-1, with TRBD2 matching over 8 bases. Germline assignment: CDR1 SGHNT and CDR2 YENEEA. This CDR3 spans 14 amino acids. Unmatched junction bases numbered 3, after V lost 5 bases and J lost 3 bases. CDR3 sequence reads: CASSPGTSYNEQFF. DNA for the CDR3: TGTGCCAGCAGCCCCGGGACTAGCTACAATGAGCAGTTCTTC.

The chain recombines TRBV28 with TRBJ1-2, with 7 bases aligning to TRBD1. The junction had 9 bases not matched to a gene; V was cut back by 5 bases and J by 3 bases. Germline lookup yields CDR1 MDHEN and CDR2 SYDVKM. CDR3 length equals 15 residues. Written as DNA, the CDR3 is TGTGCCAGCAGTCCCATTGACAGGGCTGACTATGGCTACACCTTC. Its protein product is CASSPIDRADYGYTF.

The chain carries TRBV12-5 and TRBJ2-5, with a possible D match to TRBD1 (6 bases). V gave up 5 bases and J gave up 5 bases, with 15 bases separating them. Germline V gives CDR1 LGHNT, CDR2 FRNRAP. The CDR3 extends over 14 amino acids. The CDR3 nucleotides are TGTGCTAGTGGTGTCTCACAGGGTTGGGAGACCCAGTACTTC. Translating gives CASGVSQGWETQYF.

The genes are TRBV2 and TRBJ2-1; 9 bases line up with TRBD2. The J segment lost 3 bases and the V segment lost 6 bases, leaving 3 bases of the junction unmatched. Germline V lookup: CDR1 SNHLY, CDR2 FYNNEI. The CDR3 spans 14 residues. The CDR3 sequence: CASSISGSYNEQFF. CDR3 sequence (DNA): TGTGCCAGCAGCATTAGCGGGAGCTACAATGAGCAGTTCTTC.

The chain couples TRBV27 to TRBJ2-7; possibly TRBD2 for D (7 bases). Germline CDR1 MNHEY, CDR2 SMNVEV (reference sequence). The V and J ends lost 7 bases and 1 base respectively, with 17 bases between them. The CDR3 loop spans 15 amino acids. CDR3: CASKRRGPGSYEQYF. CDR3 in DNA: TGTGCCAGCAAACGGCGGGGGCCGGGGTCCTACGAGCAGTACTTC.

This clone was picked up a small number of times. The CDR3 sequence is CAISQGDTEAFF. The CDR3 nucleotides are TGTGCCATCAGCCAGGGGGACACTGAAGCTTTCTTT. The V call is TRBV10-3, the J call TRBJ1-1; 7 positions match TRBD1. CDR3 length equals 12 residues. Germline trimming cut 6 bases from V and 3 bases from J; bases unmatched to any gene: 1. The germline gives CDR1 ENHRY, CDR2 SYGVKD.

The V and J genes are TRBV5-1 and TRBJ2-5; D not resolved. In germline, CDR1 is SGHRS, CDR2 YFSETQ. The CDR3 loop spans 13 amino acids. Trimming cost V 0 bases and J 5 bases, with 8 bases left between them. Here the CDR3 DNA reads TGCGCCAGCAGCTTGGAGGTGAGGGAGACCCAGTACTTC. Translating gives CASSLEVRETQYF.

As for this clone: Other nucleotide sequences in the sample specify the same CDR3. The chain is built from TRBV19 and TRBJ1-5, with a tentative D call TRBD1 (5 bases). This CDR3 has 15 residues. V was pared by 3 bases and J by 0 bases, with 9 bases between. The germline V gene encodes CDR1 LNHDA and CDR2 SQIVND (reference sequence). CDR3 residues: CASSITGSSNQPQHF. The CDR3 nucleotides are TGTGCCAGTAGTATTACAGGAAGTAGCAATCAGCCCCAGCATTTT.

The V gene is TRBV10-1, the J gene TRBJ2-2; 7 nucleotides align to TRBD2. The CDR3 consists of 14 residues. Germline values: CDR1 WNHNN, CDR2 SYGVQD (reference sequence). V shed 3 bases and J 5 bases; nucleotides not matched to a gene: 3. In nucleotides, the CDR3 is TGCGCCAGCAGTGAAGATAGCGGGACCGGGGAGCTGTTTTTT. Protein product: CASSEDSGTGELFF.

This clone was recorded once. This rearrangement joins TRBV28 to TRBJ2-7, with 11 bases fitting TRBD2. Per germline, CDR1 MDHEN and CDR2 SYDVKM. This CDR3 spans 16 amino acids. V trimming: 7 bases; J trimming: 1 base; junction bases outside the gene matches: 9. The chain's CDR3 is CASISHSGRASYEQYF. For the CDR3, the DNA is TGTGCCAGCATATCTCATAGCGGGAGGGCTTCCTACGAGCAGTACTTC. The complete variable domain, with remaining parts taken from reference TRBV28 and TRBJ2-7, reads DVKVTQSSRYLVKRTGEKVFLECVQDMDHENMFWYRQDPGLGLRLIYFSYDVKMKEKGDIPEGYSVSREKKERFSLILESASTNQTSMYLCASISHSGRASYEQYFGPGTRLTVT.

The rearrangement links TRBV25-1 to TRBJ1-1; 8 positions agree with TRBD1. The CDR3 spans 14 residues. Germline assignment: CDR1 MGHDK and CDR2 SYGVNS. V lost 8 bases to trimming and J lost 3 bases; unmatched junction nucleotides: 8. Here the CDR3 reads CASAKGQGDTEAFF. The CDR3 DNA reads as TGTGCCAGCGCGAAAGGACAGGGTGACACTGAAGCTTTCTTT.

This chain uses TRBV19 with TRBJ2-7; 7 bases are a match to TRBD2. Germline trimming cut 3 bases from V and 2 bases from J; bases unmatched to any gene: 7. The length of the CDR3 is 15 residues. Germline lookup yields CDR1 LNHDA and CDR2 SQIVND (reference sequence). Here the CDR3 reads CASSISSSGAYEQYF. The CDR3 DNA follows: TGTGCCAGTAGTATTTCCTCTAGCGGCGCCTACGAGCAGTACTTC. The complete variable domain, with remaining parts taken from reference TRBV19 and TRBJ2-7, reads DGGITQSPKYLFRKEGQNVTLSCEQNLNHDAMYWYRQDPGQGLRLIYYSQIVNDFQKGDIAEGYSVSREKKESFPLTVTSAQKNPTAFYLCASSISSSGAYEQYFGPGTRLTVT.